The TCR beta chain under discussion was sequenced for a study of CD4+ T cells in melanoma. Overall study results and limits: Diverse differentiation states were reported for melanoma neoantigen-specific CD4+ T cells. CD8+ T cell, macrophage and B cell function reportedly correlated with neoantigen-specific CD4+ T cells.

In regard to this clone: The antigen is unknown.

The method was immunoSEQ multiplex PCR; TCRdb's version includes in-frame clones alone and lacks a portion of them. The table lists more than 13,000 clones, 62% of them singletons, with approximately 14% in the top ten. The CDR3 covers 11 residues. Germline loops: CDR1 SQVTM, CDR2 ANQGSEA. With 7 bases removed from V and 5 bases from J, the gap between germline ends came to 11 bases. The V gene is TRBV29-1, the J gene TRBJ2-5; D ambiguous. The receptor's source is a human donor with melanoma. The specimen sequenced was cells from a culture (not recorded whether cultured in vitro). The CDR3 loop is CSGNMGETQYF. CDR3 DNA sequence: TGCAGCGGGAACATGGGGGAGACCCAGTACTTC.